Below are 10 T cell receptor beta chains sequenced from a single sample in a study of cytomegalovirus exposure and HLA in healthy donors. Assay: immunoSEQ multiplex PCR; the TCRdb copy retains only in-frame clones and omits some. The profile shows roughly 190,000 clones, around nine tenths of them singletons. The sample comprised PBMCs. These receptors were obtained from a man aged 30-40 years in good health and CMV-seropositive.

The chain has TRBV2 and TRBJ1-1; tentative D call: TRBD1 (6 bases). CDR3 size: 13 residues. The germline V and J ends were trimmed by 10 bases and 1 base, with 13 bases remaining between them. CDR1 is SNHLY and CDR2 is FYNNEI in the germline V gene. CDR3 nucleotide sequence: TGTGCCACAGCCGACAGGACGAACACTGAAGCTTTCTTT. This translates into CATADRTNTEAFF.

The V gene is TRBV2, the J gene TRBJ1-4, with TRBD1 as a possible D gene (5 bases). The V and J ends lost 8 bases and 1 base respectively, with 14 bases between them. This CDR3 is 15 amino acids long. In germline, CDR1 is SNHLY, CDR2 FYNNEI. The CDR3 DNA is TGTGCCAGCGGGGGGGAACTTGGAACTAATGAAAAACTGTTTTTT. Protein: CASGGELGTNEKLFF.

This chain links TRBV11-2 with TRBJ1-4; unclear D gene. V shed 0 bases and J shed 13 bases, with 9 bases lying between them. Germline values: CDR1 SGHAT, CDR2 FQNNGV. CDR3 length: 12 amino acids. The CDR3 here is CASSLEGNLLFF. The CDR3 DNA follows: TGTGCCAGCAGCTTAGAAGGCAACCTACTGTTTTTT.

The sample holds one count of this clone. The rearrangement links TRBV5-1 to TRBJ2-5; possible D gene TRBD2, 6 bases. The V end was cut by 1 base, the J end by 5 bases, with 15 bases between. The CDR3 sequence is 15 residues long. The V gene's germline CDR1 is SGHRS and CDR2 YFSETQ. For the CDR3, the DNA is TGCGCCAGCAGCTTGAGGTTCGGGAGTAGGGAGACCCAGTACTTC. Its translation is CASSLRFGSRETQYF.

The J gene is TRBJ1-5, the V gene TRBV7-2; maybe TRBD1 (6 bases). Germline lookup yields CDR1 SGHTA and CDR2 FQGNSA. The V and J ends lost 5 bases and 7 bases respectively, with 9 bases between them. This CDR3 is 12 amino acids long. The CDR3 DNA sequence: TGTGCCAGCAGCCCTAGGGGGCAGCCCCAGCATTTT. Amino acids: CASSPRGQPQHF.

The chain combines TRBV2 with TRBJ1-1, with a tentative D call TRBD1 (5 bases). This CDR3 comprises 14 residues. Trimming shortened V by 7 bases and J by 0 bases, and 12 bases separated the two germline ends. Germline loops: CDR1 SNHLY, CDR2 FYNNEI. CDR3 DNA sequence: TGTGCCAGCAAGGGGCAGTTCTTGAACACTGAAGCTTTCTTT. Encoded protein: CASKGQFLNTEAFF.

The V and J genes are TRBV6-1 and TRBJ1-3; D gene ambiguous. Germline V gives CDR1 MNHNS, CDR2 SASEGT. The CDR3 totals 13 residues. V was clipped by 6 bases and J by 1 base, with 7 bases between them. This CDR3 reads CASRGASGNTIYF. The CDR3 region has the DNA TGTGCCAGCAGAGGAGCTTCTGGAAACACCATATATTTT.

The CDR3 loop reads CASRRRGDSGTQYF. The DNA for the CDR3 is TGTGCCAGCAGGAGGCGAGGGGACAGTGGGACCCAGTACTTC. The chain couples TRBV6-1 to TRBJ2-5; 7 bases line up with TRBD1. Per germline, CDR1 MNHNS and CDR2 SASEGT. V shed 6 bases and J 7 bases; nucleotides not matched to a gene: 11. The CDR3 totals 14 residues.

V gene TRBV14 combines with J gene TRBJ1-4, with a possible D match to TRBD1 (5 bases). The V and J ends lost 0 bases and 8 bases respectively, with 19 bases between them. The germline CDR1 and CDR2 sequences are SGHDN and FVKESK. The CDR3 loop spans 17 amino acids. Here the CDR3 reads CASSQDGAGLRREKLFF. DNA for the CDR3: TGTGCCAGCAGCCAAGACGGTGCGGGGCTCAGGAGGGAAAAACTGTTTTTT.

V usage is TRBV6-5 and J usage is TRBJ2-3, with TRBD1 matching 9 bases. V was pared by 5 bases and J by 11 bases, with 11 bases of the junction left unmatched. Germline CDR1 and CDR2: MNHEY and SVGAGI. CDR3 length equals 14 residues. For the CDR3, the DNA is TGTGCCAGCAGTCCAGGGACAGGGACTAAGGGGCAGTATTTT. Amino acid sequence: CASSPGTGTKGQYF.